One sample yielded the 14 T cell receptor beta chains listed below, sequenced in a study of blood T cells in healthy people across ages. Then a second PCR, running about 7 to 11 cycles, was carried out with a sample-barcoded 5' primer and a J-beta primer mix. A single record per CDR3 protein comes from TCRdb applying MiXCR to the 5' RACE reads. The data hold approximately 780,000 distinct CDR3 sequences, with roughly 24% observed a single time. These records were also assigned to another study, of T cells of mothers and their children.

The source material was blood. These receptors originate from a boy aged 5-17 years in good health.

This chain links TRBV27 with TRBJ2-7, with TRBD1 matching 7 bases. V shed 6 bases and J 0 bases; nucleotides not matched to a gene: 8. This CDR3 has 15 amino acids. Germline assignment: CDR1 MNHEY and CDR2 SMNVEV (reference sequence). The CDR3 DNA is TGTGCCAGCAGACCCCATGGACAGGTCTCCTACGAGCAGTACTTC. The encoded protein is CASRPHGQVSYEQYF.

This chain uses TRBV27 with TRBJ2-5; 9 bases are shared with TRBD2. V lost 5 bases to trimming and J lost 1 base; unmatched junction nucleotides: 5. The CDR3 consists of 15 residues. Germline V gene lookup returns CDR1 MNHEY and CDR2 SMNVEV (reference sequence). CDR3 DNA: TGTGCCAGCAGTCAAGCGGGGGGTTCCCAAGAGACCCAGTACTTC. Translated, it gives CASSQAGGSQETQYF.

This clonotype was counted only a few times. The rearrangement links TRBV20-1 to TRBJ2-5; unclear D gene. Germline V gene sequence: CDR1 DFQATT, CDR2 SNEGSKA (reference sequence). V was shortened by 5 bases and J by 5 bases, with 9 bases between the two germline ends. The length of the CDR3 is 11 residues. The CDR3 protein is CSAGLVETQYF. The CDR3 DNA reads as TGCAGTGCTGGCCTAGTTGAGACCCAGTACTTC.

Here the CDR3 reads CASSELPGQEGEQFF. CDR3 coding DNA: TGTGCCAGCAGTGAACTCCCTGGACAGGAGGGTGAGCAGTTCTTC. J is TRBJ2-1 and V is TRBV6-1, with D perhaps matching TRBD1 (7 bases). Deletions cut 2 bases from V and 9 bases from J, with 17 bases between. The CDR3 extends over 15 amino acids. Per the germline V gene, CDR1 is MNHNS and CDR2 is SASEGT.

This rearrangement joins TRBV12-3 or TRBV12-4 to TRBJ1-2, with a tentative D call TRBD1 (5 bases). The CDR3 runs to 13 residues. The V end was cut by 6 bases, the J end by 2 bases, with 10 bases between. The DNA of the CDR3 is TGTGCCAGCAGAGGGGCGGCAAACTATGGCTACACCTTC. It codes for CASRGAANYGYTF.

The chain recombines TRBV5-1 with TRBJ2-4; 8 nucleotides line up with TRBD1. The CDR3 loop spans 18 amino acids. With V trimmed by 4 bases and J by 1 base, 13 bases remained unmatched. Germline CDR1 SGHRS, CDR2 YFSETQ. The CDR3 bases are TGCGCCAGCAGCCCGTCCCGGGACAGGTTGAGGGCCAAAAACATTCAGTACTTC. Its protein is CASSPSRDRLRAKNIQYF.

The chain carries TRBV10-3 and TRBJ2-1, with TRBD2 identical over 14 bases. This CDR3 has 13 residues. Per the germline V gene, CDR1 is ENHRY and CDR2 is SYGVKD. Germline trimming cut 8 bases from V and 6 bases from J; bases unmatched to any gene: 0. CDR3 loop: CAIGLAGGNEQFF. CDR3 bases: TGTGCCATCGGACTAGCGGGGGGCAATGAGCAGTTCTTC.

The gene calls are TRBV20-1 and TRBJ2-2; D unclear. Between the trimmed V and J ends, which lost 0 bases and 2 bases, there was a span of 10 bases. Germline assignment: CDR1 DFQATT and CDR2 SNEGSKA (reference sequence). This CDR3 is 15 amino acids long. This chain's CDR3 is CSARDPPTNTGELFF. DNA of the CDR3: TGCAGTGCTAGAGATCCGCCTACTAACACCGGGGAGCTGTTTTTT.

CDR3 sequence (DNA): TGCGCCAGCAGCTCCAGCGAGTATTACAATGAGCAGTTCTTC. Amino acids: CASSSSEYYNEQFF. This chain uses TRBV5-1 with TRBJ2-1; D gene unclear. The CDR3 is made up of 14 amino acids. Germline values: CDR1 SGHRS, CDR2 YFSETQ. V was cut by 3 bases and J by 4 bases, with 11 bases left in between.

This clonotype showed up just a few times. Being one base from a much bigger clone, this may be a read error. The rearrangement links TRBV27 to TRBJ2-3; D gene uncertain. Germline CDR1 and CDR2: MNHEY and SMNVEV (reference sequence). This CDR3 spans 13 amino acids. In nucleotides, the CDR3 is TGTGCCAGCAGTTTATCCCGCCCAGATGCGCAGTATTTT. Translating gives CASSLSRPDAQYF.

This clonotype showed up many times. CDR3 sequence: CASSPGQGDYGYTF. DNA for the CDR3: TGTGCCAGCAGCCCCGGACAGGGAGATTATGGCTACACCTTC. The V gene is TRBV9, the J gene TRBJ1-2; 8 bases agree with TRBD1. V trimming: 4 bases; J trimming: 5 bases; junction bases outside the gene matches: 7. This CDR3 has 14 amino acids. The germline V gene encodes CDR1 SGDLS and CDR2 YYNGEE.

About this clonotype: One base away lies a much larger clone, so this may be a sequencing read error. The V call is TRBV12-3 or TRBV12-4, the J call TRBJ2-1; D is unclear. The CDR3 runs 13 residues. V gave up 7 bases and J gave up 4 bases, with 11 bases separating them. Written as DNA, the CDR3 is TGTGCCAGCACCCCGGACGGATACAATGAGCAGTTCTTC. Translated, it gives CASTPDGYNEQFF.

This clonotype occurred a few times. The chain joins TRBV4-2 to TRBJ1-2; 7 nucleotides line up with TRBD1. This CDR3 contains 17 residues. The germline CDR1 and CDR2 sequences are LGHNA and YNFKEQ. J was trimmed by 2 bases and V by 0 bases; bases with no gene match: 9. CDR3 DNA sequence: TGTGCCAGCAGCCAAGATCGGTGGCAGGGGGTCAACTATGGCTACACCTTC. Its protein is CASSQDRWQGVNYGYTF.

This clonotype was detected a few times. The rearrangement links TRBV18 to TRBJ2-3; D unresolved. Germline assignment: CDR1 KGHSH and CDR2 LQKENI. This CDR3 has 15 residues. The germline V and J ends were trimmed by 3 bases and 0 bases, with 10 bases remaining between them. The DNA for the CDR3 is TGTGCCAGCTCACCGGTCGGCATGAGCACAGATACGCAGTATTTT. This encodes CASSPVGMSTDTQYF.